These T cell receptor beta chains were read from a single sample in a study of cytomegalovirus exposure and HLA in healthy donors. This table comes from immunoSEQ multiplex PCR, and its TCRdb copy is limited to in-frame clones, with some not included. Here the sample spans about 190,000 clones, roughly 80% being singletons. Material for sequencing was PBMCs. These receptors were obtained from a woman aged 18-35 years in good health and CMV-seronegative. Both conserved end residues are part of each CDR3. The order of the fields is V gene, J gene, clone size, D gene, CDR3 DNA, CDR3 protein. The D gene is left open where the match is weak. Size is omitted from some rows. Given values are once, few, many or a class for expanded clones.

>TRBV2|TRBJ2-3|few|.
TGTGCCAGCAGTAAATACACAGATACGCAGTATTTT
CASSKYTDTQYF
>TRBV4-2|TRBJ2-3|.|TRBD2
TGTGCCAGCAGCCAAGCGTTGGCTAGCGGGGGGGCGAGCACAGATACGCAGTATTTT
CASSQALASGGASTDTQYF
>TRBV5-1|TRBJ2-7|few|.
TGCGCCAGCAGCTTGGAGGCAGACTACGAGCAGTACTTC
CASSLEADYEQYF
>TRBV15|TRBJ1-5|.|.
TGTGCCACCAGCAGAGCAGGGTTCCATCAGCCCCAGCATTTT
CATSRAGFHQPQHF
>TRBV4-1|TRBJ2-2|.|.
TGCGCCAGCAGCCAAGTGGAGGGTTCGACCGGGGAGCTGTTTTTT
CASSQVEGSTGELFF
>TRBV28|TRBJ1-1|.|TRBD1
TGTGCCAGCAGTTTAACCGACAGGGGGACTGAAGCTTTCTTT
CASSLTDRGTEAFF
>TRBV28|TRBJ1-1|.|.
TGTGCCAGCAGTCCTCAAAACAGGGCCGACACTGAAGCTTTCTTT
CASSPQNRADTEAFF
>TRBV14|TRBJ2-7|.|TRBD1
TGTGCCAGCAGCCAAGAGATTAGAGACAGGGGACACGAGCAGTACTTC
CASSQEIRDRGHEQYF
>TRBV28|TRBJ2-7|once|TRBD2
TGTGCCAGCAGTTCCCACGGGGGCGCGGCGGGAGGCTACGAGCAGTACTTC
CASSSHGGAAGGYEQYF
>TRBV14|TRBJ1-1|.|.
TGTGCCAGCAGCCAAACAATGGTTCCAGGGACTGAAGCTTTCTTT
CASSQTMVPGTEAFF
>TRBV19|TRBJ1-5|.|TRBD1
TGTGCCAGTAGTGCGGACAGGGGTCACCAGCCCCAGCATTTT
CASSADRGHQPQHF
>TRBV5-1|TRBJ2-6|few|.
TGCGCCAGCAGCCCACCTACGGGTTCCGGGGCCAACGTCCTGACTTTC
CASSPPTGSGANVLTF
>TRBV7-3|TRBJ2-2|.|TRBD2
TGTGCCAGCAGTCGTCCGGGACTAGAAAACACCGGGGAGCTGTTTTTT
CASSRPGLENTGELFF
>TRBV11-2|TRBJ1-2|.|TRBD1
TGTGCCAGCAGCCGGACAGGGCCTAACTATGGCTACACCTTC
CASSRTGPNYGYTF
>TRBV10-2|TRBJ1-1|.|.
TGCGCCAGCAGTGCCACAACGGGGAGGAACGGTGAAGCTTTCTTT
CASSATTGRNGEAFF
>TRBV18|TRBJ1-5|.|.
TGTGCCAGCTCCAACCAGGGATATAGCAATCAGCCCCAGCATTTT
CASSNQGYSNQPQHF
>TRBV30|TRBJ1-5|.|.
TGTGCCTGGAGGGATAAGGGGAATCAGCCCCAGCATTTT
CAWRDKGNQPQHF
>TRBV5-8|TRBJ2-2|.|TRBD2
TGTGCCAGCACCCCGAATATGGCGGGGGGCACCGGGGAGCTGTTTTTT
CASTPNMAGGTGELFF
>TRBV12-5|TRBJ2-3|.|.
TGTGCTAGTGGTTTGGTTCTGGAGAACACACAATCCGATACGCAGTATTTT
CASGLVLENTQSDTQYF
>TRBV19|TRBJ1-5|.|.
TGTGCCAGTAGTTCACAGGGTTCAGGACAGCCCCAGCATTTT
CASSSQGSGQPQHF
>TRBV2|TRBJ2-7|.|.
TGTGCCAGCAGAGGATCCCGGGACAACGAGCAGTACTTC
CASRGSRDNEQYF
>TRBV5-1|TRBJ2-7|.|TRBD2
TGCGCCAGCAGCCCCAGCGGGAGCCCTACCTACGAGCAGTACTTC
CASSPSGSPTYEQYF
>TRBV15|TRBJ2-7|.|.
TGTGCCACCAGCAGAAGCGGCTACGAGCAGTACTTC
CATSRSGYEQYF
>TRBV19|TRBJ1-5|.|TRBD1
TGTGCCAGTGGTTACAGGGGGCTAAATCAGCCCCAGCATTTT
CASGYRGLNQPQHF
>TRBV2|TRBJ2-7|.|.
TGTGCCAGCAGTTCAGACAGGTCCTCCTACGAGCAGTACTTC
CASSSDRSSYEQYF
>TRBV15|TRBJ1-5|.|.
TGTGCCACCAGCATCCCCAGGGGTGTAGGCAATCAGCCCCAGCATTTT
CATSIPRGVGNQPQHF
>TRBV7-3|TRBJ2-5|.|.
TGTGCCAGCAGCTTCGGGCGCGGGGAGACCCAGTACTTC
CASSFGRGETQYF
>TRBV4-1|TRBJ2-1|.|.
TGCGCCAGCAGCCAAGATTTACCGGGCGGGTTATACAATGAGCAGTTCTTC
CASSQDLPGGLYNEQFF
>TRBV6-5|TRBJ2-7|few|.
TGTGCCAGCAGTCTACTTGGGCCCTACGAGCAGTACTTC
CASSLLGPYEQYF
>TRBV6-4|TRBJ2-7|.|TRBD1
TGTGCCAGCAGTACTAAACCGGGACAGCAATACGAGCAGTACTTC
CASSTKPGQQYEQYF
>TRBV4-3|TRBJ2-2|.|.
TGCGCCAGCAGCCAAGGACGCGGGGCCCCCGGGGAGCTGTTTTTT
CASSQGRGAPGELFF
>TRBV7-2|TRBJ1-1|.|.
TGTGCCAGCAGCTTGGGACTGACCACTGAAGCTTTCTTT
CASSLGLTTEAFF
>TRBV5-1|TRBJ1-2|.|TRBD1
TGCGCCAGCAGCTCAGGGACAGGGGGCGACTATGGCTACACCTTC
CASSSGTGGDYGYTF
>TRBV4-3|TRBJ2-5|.|.
TGCGCCAGCAGCCAAGGGATCCCCGCCGGGGGAAGGGAGCAGTACTTC
CASSQGIPAGGREQYF
>TRBV29-1|TRBJ1-3|.|TRBD1
TGCAGCGTTGATGACAGGGATGAGGGAAACACCATATATTTT
CSVDDRDEGNTIYF
>TRBV6-1|TRBJ2-3|.|.
TGTGCCAGCCACGGACAGAAACGAGATACGCAGTATTTT
CASHGQKRDTQYF
>TRBV7-3|TRBJ2-1|.|.
TGTGCCAGCAGCCCCTCCGGGACTCACTACAATGAGCAGTTCTTC
CASSPSGTHYNEQFF
>TRBV7-9|TRBJ1-6|.|TRBD1
TGTGCCAGCGCCCCAGGGGGACAGCGGAATTCACCCCTCCACTTT
CASAPGGQRNSPLHF
>TRBV28|TRBJ1-2|.|.
TGTGCCAGCAGCCCGCTAGGATCCTCCGCGGGGTATGGCTACACCTTC
CASSPLGSSAGYGYTF
>TRBV7-2|TRBJ1-4|.|.
TGTGCCAGCAGCTTAAACAGGCAGATAAATGAAAAACTGTTTTTT
CASSLNRQINEKLFF
>TRBV7-8|TRBJ1-4|few|TRBD1
TGTGCCAGCAGCTCCGACAGGGCTCCAGGAAAACTGTTTTTT
CASSSDRAPGKLFF
>TRBV7-3|TRBJ2-1|once|.
TGTGCCAGCAGCTTAGGTCTAGCGAGTGGCAATGAGCAGTTCTTC
CASSLGLASGNEQFF
>TRBV6-6|TRBJ2-3|.|.
TGTGCCAGCAGTTTCTCCCCCGAGGATACGCAGTATTTT
CASSFSPEDTQYF
>TRBV6-5|TRBJ1-5|.|.
TGTGCCAGCAGTACCAACAGGGTCCAGGATCAGCCCCAGCATTTT
CASSTNRVQDQPQHF
>TRBV6-1|TRBJ2-7|.|TRBD1
TGTGCCAGCAGTGATTTTCCCGGGACAGGGGCGTACGAGCAGTACTTC
CASSDFPGTGAYEQYF
>TRBV7-2|TRBJ1-5|.|.
TGTGCCAGCAGCCTCCGGGCAGGGTCGAACAATCAGCCCCAGCATTTT
CASSLRAGSNNQPQHF
>TRBV30|TRBJ2-3|.|TRBD2
TGTGCCTGGAGTTCCCTGGGACTAGCGACCAGCACAGATACGCAGTATTTT
CAWSSLGLATSTDTQYF
>TRBV11-2|TRBJ2-7|once|.
TGTGCCAGCAGCTTAACGGTATATAACCACGAGCAGTACTTC
CASSLTVYNHEQYF
>TRBV15|TRBJ2-2|.|.
TGTGCCACCAAACGGGGGACGGGCGGGGAGCTGTTTTTT
CATKRGTGGELFF
>TRBV5-1|TRBJ2-3|.|TRBD2
TGCGCCAGCAAAGTAGCGGGAGGCGGCACAGATACGCAGTATTTT
CASKVAGGGTDTQYF
>TRBV28|TRBJ1-2|.|TRBD1
TGTGCCAGCAGTGGGACAGGGTGGGATGGCTACACCTTC
CASSGTGWDGYTF
>TRBV9|TRBJ1-2|.|.
TGTGCCAGCAGCCCCCGACAGAACTATGGCTACACCTTC
CASSPRQNYGYTF
>TRBV5-1|TRBJ2-1|.|TRBD2
TGCGCCAGCGGAAGCGGGGGGGCCTACAATGAGCAGTTCTTC
CASGSGGAYNEQFF
>TRBV28|TRBJ1-4|.|TRBD1
TGTGCCAGTCAACAGGGGCCAGGGGAAAAACTGTTTTTT
CASQQGPGEKLFF
>TRBV21-1|TRBJ1-5|.|.
TGTGCCAGCAGCGTCAGGGGTCCCACAATCCTCGATCAGCCCCAGCATTTT
CASSVRGPTILDQPQHF
>TRBV5-8|TRBJ1-5|.|TRBD1
TGTGCCAGCAGCTTTCCAGACAGGGGGTCGTCGGTGCAGCCCCAGCATTTT
CASSFPDRGSSVQPQHF
>TRBV7-2|TRBJ2-7|.|.
TGTGCCAGCAGCTTAGTATCACTCCCTGGCGAGCAGTACTTC
CASSLVSLPGEQYF